This T cell receptor beta chain was found in a study of cytomegalovirus exposure and HLA in healthy donors (TCRdb year 2017). Notes on the research overall: An earlier analysis of roughly 630 of the donors reported approximately 300 Gb of sequence data and roughly 100 million unique TCR beta sequences from 150 million to 200 million T cells. In an earlier analysis of 587 of the donors, high-throughput TCR beta sequencing was used to judge whether each TCR beta V gene segment behaved as functional or pseudogenic. HLA typing covered class I and class II loci at four-digit resolution. Among the roughly 380 genotyped donors, approximately 81% belonged to the genetic ancestry cluster associated with self-reported Caucasian donors. Donor age, sex, ethnicity and CMV serostatus were collected together with the repertoire data. On average, around 200,000 unique TCR beta nucleotide sequences were sequenced per donor among a few hundred genotyped donors of the cohort, with roughly 18% of those sequences being non-productive. To predict cytomegalovirus infection status, the study combined high-throughput TCR immunosequencing, statistical association of individual TCRs with disease status, and machine learning. Rather than using new phenotypic data, the later analysis identified candidate immune exposures from TCR beta sequences and from how often those sequences occurred across donors. A later analysis re-analyzed previously published TCR beta repertoires from 666 donors and added high-resolution HLA genotyping to study TCR occurrence patterns. Four or five DR-DQ haplotypes were handled as single units for association and clustering, since linkage in the cohort was strong. An early release covering about 600 HLA-typed donors comprised approximately 300 gigabases of sequencing data and around 80 million unique TCR sequences. In addition to the first cohort of roughly 670 subjects, a separate validation cohort of 100 to 150 different subjects was used. A later genetic analysis took genome-wide SNP genotypes for about three fifths of the roughly 700 donors and used that subset as a discovery cohort. Typing coverage varied by locus: about 629-630 donors for A, B, C, DRB1 and DQB1; 500 to 550 for DQA1; more than 600 for DPA1; 450 to 480 for DPB1. Every discovery cohort repertoire had been produced on one sequencing platform. The study aimed to test whether signatures of past pathogen exposure could be identified by cataloging public T cell receptors. The study used immunosequencing to profile the T cell repertoires of approximately 650 subjects and linked those repertoires to cytomegalovirus serostatus. Summary of the overall study and its limitations: V-gene and J-gene trimming of TCR beta chains was associated with a missense DCLRE1C variant in a later genetic analysis, and the association was replicated in an independent cohort. In a later analysis, HLA-associated TCR beta chains showed more clonal expansion and lower generation probabilities than non-associated chains that were equally common. In vitro tests confirmed that a few of the cytomegalovirus-associated TCR beta chains recognize cytomegalovirus antigens. Because the 87-base-pair reads could not distinguish some IMGT-functional V segments, including TRBV6-2 and TRBV6-3, those segments were excluded. Immune exposure information for the cohort was limited to CMV serostatus. Presence/absence analyses assumed roughly uniform sequencing depth across donors, an assumption that may not hold. According to a later genetic analysis, donors in an Asian-associated ancestry cluster had fewer N-insertions in productive TCRs than the approximately 700-donor mean. It was suggested by the authors that the approach could potentially be generalized to other disease states and immunological phenotypes. The study listed 150 to 200 TCR beta chains as associated with cytomegalovirus. Most TCR sequences were observed very rarely across donors, whereas some public TCRs were present in many individuals. Cytomegalovirus status was reported to be diagnosed by the classifier with high specificity and sensitivity in both the original and validation cohorts. In a later analysis, TCR association rates were found to vary across HLA loci, with the most associated TCRs seen for DRB1 alleles and the fewest for HLA-C alleles. In a later analysis, most CMV-associated TCR beta chains were found to appear HLA-restricted, with HLA associations seemingly driven largely by CMV exposure. When HLA alleles, especially DR and DQ, strongly co-occurred, attributing TCR associations to individual alleles was difficult. Several of the top co-occurrence clusters appeared to be linked to parvovirus B19, influenza, CMV and Epstein-Barr virus, according to a later analysis. Specific HLA alleles were associated with 15,000 to 20,000 TCR beta sequences at a false discovery rate of 0.05 in a later analysis. HLA typing was unavailable for some donors at each locus, so association tests used only the typed subset. Only TCR beta chains were sequenced in this cohort, and the absence of alpha or paired-chain data limited detectable features. Approximately 16 rarely observed V segments, including chromosome 9 orphons, were excluded from the earlier analysis of about 610 of the donors because counts were too low. A further reported finding was that TCR beta sequences accurately predicted the HLA-A and HLA-B alleles for most subjects in the first cohort. A group of highly shared sequence variants was considered likely to be a technical artifact of the sequencing pipeline. Correlated functional status among segregating V segments might reflect linkage disequilibrium, but an unknown experimental factor could not be ruled out. Broadly in line with IMGT annotations, most TCR beta V segments showed up in productive rearrangements about 87% or about 30% of the time in an earlier analysis of about 500 of the donors.

Receptors were amplified or captured by the immunoSEQ multiplex PCR assay. For the multiplex PCR, a mixture combining 60 forward primers for TCR Vbeta segments and 13 reverse primers for TCR Jbeta segments was used. A multiplex PCR assay on genomic DNA amplified the CDR3 region of rearranged TCR beta genes. The amplified TCR beta libraries were sequenced on the Illumina HiSeq System as 87-base-pair reads. The authors' pipeline ran thus. A later analysis tallied roughly 78 million unique TCR beta chains across the 666 repertoires, and approximately 12 million of those chains were shared by two or more donors. To remove PCR and sequencing errors, raw reads were error-corrected and collapsed into unique sequences using a nearest-neighbor algorithm that merged closely related sequences. To assign V, D and J gene segments, CDR3 sequences were aligned to IMGT reference sequences. For a sequence to be retained, at least a six-nucleotide match to both a V gene segment and a J gene segment was required. A rearrangement was called productive if the CDR3 had no stop codons and remained in frame with V and J, and every other rearrangement was called non-productive. CDR3 was defined according to IMGT convention as the region running from the second conserved V-encoded cysteine to the conserved J-encoded phenylalanine. The earlier analysis of about 570 of the donors excluded any sequence lacking an unambiguous match to a single V gene segment. In an earlier analysis of approximately 560 of the donors, a V segment was called functional when productive rearrangements were above 56.7%, and segregating when the standard deviation between donors exceeded 5%. A statistical classification framework was built to diagnose cytomegalovirus status from the catalog of TCR beta chain sequences. In a later analysis, TCR nucleotide sequences were compared against IMGT/GENE-DB human TR gene sequences so that V and J genes could be assigned. A later analysis assigned CDR3 sequences and most-parsimonious VDJ recombination scenarios with the TCRdist pipeline. In a later analysis, each TCR beta chain was defined by its CDR3 amino acid sequence together with its V-gene family, and reads without a unique V-gene family were excluded. As a way to deal with suspected cross-contamination and a sequencing artifact, a later analysis dropped 450 to 600 nucleotide sequences that were highly shared and had low generation probability. A later analysis calculated a clonal expansion index for each public chain from normalized within-repertoire ranks of inferred template counts. In a later analysis, generation probabilities were computed with a VDJ recombination model fitted to out-of-frame rearrangements, and the resulting probabilities were checked against IGoR. Hypergeometric tests were used in a later analysis to score TCR-TCR, TCR-HLA and TCR-CMV co-occurrence, with a repertoire-size bias correction applied to the TCR pairs. A later analysis estimated false discovery rates by permuting HLA or CMV assignments 20 times. A later analysis grouped co-occurring TCRs with DBSCAN, adding TCRdist sequence similarity when clustering within HLA-allele-positive subsets. Repertoires with fewer than 30,000 or more than 120,000 public chains were left out of co-occurrence clustering, as were about five repertoires with anomalous nucleotide sharing. Not all clones reach the TCRdb copy of this immuneACCESS table, which keeps in-frame sequences only. Checked studies attribute under half of the gap to unresolved V genes and leave the rest unexplained. V and J calls and clone size are as listed in that table; D and trimming were resolved from the DNA. The table of this sample itemizes 93,000 or so clones. Approximately 3.7% of the sample rests with the top ten.

The cohort was made up of 650 to 700 healthy bone marrow donors. Cohort members were all nominally healthy when sampled, although unrecorded immune exposures were likely present. The donor was CMV seronegative and was included in the group of about 400 seronegative cohort members. Every donor gave a peripheral blood sample, and the peripheral blood mononuclear cells from that sample were used for TCR beta sequencing. The Qiagen DNeasy Blood Extraction Kit was used to extract genomic DNA from the blood cell samples. In the case of this clone: The antigen it recognizes is unknown.

Including cysteine and phenylalanine, the CDR3 has 12 amino acids. Only the CDR3 DNA is retained, 36 bases long and in frame from the first base. V is reduced by 6 bases and J by 8 bases, leaving a spacing of 13 bases between them. Looking up the germline V gene yields CDR1 MNHEY and CDR2 SVGAGI. The sequenced sample was PBMCs. This TCR was sampled from a man aged 35 to 55 in good health and CMV-seronegative. This sequence uses TRBV6-5 and TRBJ1-1; the D gene cannot be resolved reliably. The CDR3 is CASRDNVGEAFF. The sequenced DNA: TGTGCCAGCAGGGATAACGTCGGGGAAGCTTTCTTT.